This T cell receptor beta chain came from a study of OX40 agonist ivuxolimab in advanced cancers. Study outcomes and limitations: Compared with CD4+, CD8+ T cells on average had more expanded clones.

CDR3 length: 15 residues. Looked up from germline, CDR1 is SEHNR and CDR2 is FQNEAQ (reference sequence). V lost 1 base and J 6 bases, leaving 14 bases between the germline ends. The protocol was immunoSEQ multiplex PCR, while the TCRdb copy is restricted to in-frame clones and leaves out a portion. The table lists 77,000 or so clones, under 95% of them singletons. As concerns this clone: Its antigen is still unknown.

This clonotype was sampled from an adult with an advanced solid tumor such as melanoma, head and neck, liver or kidney cancer. This chain links TRBV7-9 with TRBJ2-3; no clear D gene. The sample was CD4+ or CD8+ T cells sorted from blood, taken in a trial of the OX40 agonist ivuxolimab. The CDR3 loop reads CASSLVPRVPDTQYF. CDR3 nucleotide sequence: TGTGCCAGCAGCTTAGTGCCCAGAGTCCCCGATACGCAGTATTTT. Filled out from reference TRBV7-9 and TRBJ2-3, the complete variable domain reads DTGVSQNPRHKITKRGQNVTFRCDPISEHNRLYWYRQTLGQGPEFLTYFQNEAQLEKSRLLSDRFSAERPKGSFSTLEIQRTEQGDSAMYLCASSLVPRVPDTQYFGPGTRLTVL.